This paragraph reports one TCR beta chain. Many counts were recorded for this clonotype. It lacks a known antigen. No base quality information exists; no much larger clone differs at one position. The entry originates in a study of T cells in Graves' hyperthyroidism and ophthalmopathy (dated by TCRdb to between 2019 and 2020). Background on the whole study: Peripheral blood samples were taken at the time of initial diagnosis, prior to any treatment. To identify distinguishing TCR V-J signatures, a discovery cohort of 90 to 100 patients was used, comprising 40 to 45 with Graves' ophthalmopathy and some 57 with stable Graves' hyperthyroidism. Prospective prediction of ophthalmopathy was tested in an independent validation cohort of fewer than 20 hyperthyroidism patients and 17 patients who later progressed to ophthalmopathy. The roughly 100 discovery patients were randomly divided into training and test sets at a 7:3 ratio. In several Graves' hyperthyroidism patients, the study also compared T-cell repertoires from thyroid tissue with T-cell repertoires from blood. After blood sampling, hyperthyroidism patients were treated with methimazole at a starting dose of 30 mg daily, and ophthalmopathy patients were treated with high-dose intravenous methylprednisolone. The paper reports TCR Vbeta CDR3 sequencing of 140 or so peripheral blood samples: 43 ophthalmopathy, about 75 hyperthyroidism and around 17 progressor patients. The research as a whole found: During validation, the model predicted progression to ophthalmopathy a median of around six months ahead of onset, with approximately 70% sensitivity and 72% to 80% specificity. Most expanded thyroid clonotypes (frequency above 0.001) were also detected in blood, suggesting blood repertoires may reflect thyroid immune responses. A 13 V-J signature model separated ophthalmopathy from stable hyperthyroidism, with just over 85% sensitivity and just under 84% specificity in cross-validation and 80%/75% in testing. No statistical method was used to set the sample size in advance, and investigators knew the group allocation.

The TCR beta CDR3 regions were amplified from RNA transcripts. The TCR CDR3 was subjected to a first round of RT-PCR using the HTBI primer set and the Qiagen OneStep RT-PCR kit. The libraries were constructed in a second round of multiplex PCR and then size-selected and purified. Paired-end sequencing of the libraries was performed with 100 bp reads on an Illumina HiSeq2000. As for how the authors treated the data: SOAPnuke was used to process the raw data, throwing out any read that contained adapters or uncalled bases, had a mean Phred below 15, or lacked an exact constant-primer or identifier match. High-quality paired reads were merged using COPE v1.2.5, and each unique nucleotide sequence was defined as a clonotype. MiTCR v1.1 was used to align clonotypes to the IMGT TRBV, TRBD and TRBJ reference segments. The analysis included only V-J combinations with a frequency above 0.0001, which together covered around 99% of the repertoires. A TCS score was defined as the ratio between F50 (clonal expansion) and ExV (chaos), using BLOSUM62-based TCRdist between CDR3 peptides within each V-J. Welch's t-statistics and random forest reduced fewer than 550 V-J features to about 13, which were used in a naive Bayes classifier (R e1071). TCRdb reworked the public reads: Q25 trimming with fastp, MiXCR clone assembly, productive beta chains retained. Identical CDR3 protein sequences are pooled into one entry, listed with their most common genes and DNA. The V and J calls follow TCRdb's processing rather than the paper's. Present in this sample are about 510,000 distinct CDR3 sequences, approximately 15% of which were seen just once. Clones ranked in the top ten supply 11% to 15% of the sample.

From a lookup of the germline V gene, CDR1 and CDR2 are SNHLY and FYNNEI. The germline ends are 11 bases apart after V is trimmed by 6 bases and J by 8 bases. From the cysteine through the phenylalanine, the CDR3 covers 13 amino acids. Only the CDR3 part of the read is kept: 39 bases, read in frame from the first base. A patient counted as having stable Graves' hyperthyroidism if no progression to ophthalmopathy occurred over 18 months of follow-up. Hyperthyroidism patients were newly diagnosed, with disease duration under 2 months, and aged 18 to 65 years. Patients with uncontrolled infections, other autoimmune diseases, pregnancy or lactation were excluded. Diagnoses were based on clinical symptoms, serum thyroxine and TRAb, thyroid ultrasound and orbital computed tomography. PBMCs were isolated from more than 9 ml of fresh peripheral blood by Ficoll-Paque density gradient centrifugation. Trizol reagent was used to extract total RNA, and RNA quality was then checked on an Agilent 2100 Bioanalyzer.

The sequencing sample was made of blood. The receptor's source is a woman aged 40-49 years with Graves' hyperthyroidism. The chain is made from TRBV2 and TRBJ1-6; D gene: possibly TRBD1, on 6 matching bases. In nucleotides, the sequence is TGTGCCAGCAGGGGGGGCGGGTATTCACCCCTCCACTTT. This gives the protein CASRGGGYSPLHF.